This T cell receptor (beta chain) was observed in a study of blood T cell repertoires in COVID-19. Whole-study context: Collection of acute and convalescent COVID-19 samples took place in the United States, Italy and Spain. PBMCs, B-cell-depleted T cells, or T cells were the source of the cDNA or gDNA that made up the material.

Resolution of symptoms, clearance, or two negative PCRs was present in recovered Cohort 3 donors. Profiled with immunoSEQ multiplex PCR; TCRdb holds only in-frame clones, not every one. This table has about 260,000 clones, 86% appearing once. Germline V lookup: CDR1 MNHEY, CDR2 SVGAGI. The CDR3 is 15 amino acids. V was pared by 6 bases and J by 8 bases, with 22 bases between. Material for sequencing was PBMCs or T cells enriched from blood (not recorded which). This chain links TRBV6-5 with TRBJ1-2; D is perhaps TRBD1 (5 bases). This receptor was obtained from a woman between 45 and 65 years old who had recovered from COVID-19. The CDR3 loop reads CASRQPWDLTRGYTF. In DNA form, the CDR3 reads TGTGCCAGCAGACAACCCTGGGACTTAACGCGGGGCTACACCTTC.